The 21 T cell receptor beta chains reported below all come from one sample, sequenced in a study of memory CD4+ T cells and cytomegalovirus serostatus. Using immunoSEQ multiplex PCR, the repertoire was profiled, and TCRdb retains in-frame clones only, with some absent. In the table there are about 92,000 clones, approximately 80% of which are singletons. The sort gate was single viable CD3+CD4+CD8-CD45RO+ cells for memory CD4+ T cells. The sequenced sample was memory CD4+ T cells from blood. These receptors originate from an adult in good health and CMV-seropositive.

DNA of the CDR3: TGTGCCTGGAATTTGGGACAGACCTACGAGCAGTACTTC. This codes for CAWNLGQTYEQYF. The genes are TRBV30 and TRBJ2-7; 7 nucleotides match TRBD1. The CDR3 covers 13 residues. Germline-derived CDR1 and CDR2 are GTSNPN and SVGIG (reference sequence). The J segment lost 2 bases and the V segment lost 4 bases, leaving 5 bases of the junction unmatched.

The chain couples TRBV18 to TRBJ1-3; D perhaps matches TRBD1 (6 bases). CDR3 length: 16 amino acids. Trimming took off 0 bases at V and 3 bases at J, with 12 bases between the two ends. In germline, CDR1 is KGHSH, CDR2 LQKENI. The CDR3 is CASSPPTGSGGNTIYF. The CDR3 nucleotides read TGTGCCAGCTCACCACCTACAGGGAGCGGTGGAAACACCATATATTTT.

As for this clone: Sequence at one end of the junction differs from germline and may be a read error. The V call is TRBV7-7, the J call TRBJ2-5, with 9 positions matching TRBD2. This CDR3 is built from 15 residues. The V gene's germline CDR1 is SSHAT and CDR2 FNYEAQ (reference sequence). CDR3 in amino acids: CASSLGTSLAETQYF. DNA for the CDR3: TGTGCTAGCAGCTTAGGGACTAGCCTCGCAGAGACCCAGTACTTC.

V is TRBV7-2 and J is TRBJ2-3; a weak D match, TRBD2 (5 bases). Trimming pared 5 bases from V and 7 bases from J, leaving 13 bases between. Germline lookup yields CDR1 SGHTA and CDR2 FQGNSA. This CDR3 has 13 amino acids. CDR3 sequence (DNA): TGTGCCAGCAGCCTGACGAGCGGAAATACGCAGTATTTT. Protein product: CASSLTSGNTQYF.

J is TRBJ2-1 and V is TRBV27; D possibly corresponds to TRBD2 (7 bases). The CDR3 runs 18 residues. The germline V gene encodes CDR1 MNHEY and CDR2 SMNVEV (reference sequence). Trimming left V 0 bases short and J 1 base short, with 16 bases between. The CDR3 loop reads CASSLSRGGAASYNEQFF. The CDR3 coding sequence is TGTGCCAGCAGTTTATCGAGGGGGGGGGCGGCTTCCTACAATGAGCAGTTCTTC.

This rearrangement joins TRBV5-1 to TRBJ1-1; 7 positions agree with TRBD1. CDR3 length equals 15 residues. Germline V gives CDR1 SGHRS, CDR2 YFSETQ. The V and J ends lost 4 bases and 0 bases, in that order; junction bases with no gene match: 6. The chain's CDR3 is CASSTRDSMNTEAFF. CDR3 nucleotide sequence: TGCGCCAGCAGCACCAGGGACAGTATGAACACTGAAGCTTTCTTT. The variable domain in full, completed from reference TRBV5-1 and TRBJ1-1, reads KAGVTQTPRYLIKTRGQQVTLSCSPISGHRSVSWYQQTPGQGLQFLFEYFSETQRNKGNFPGRFSGRQFSNSRSEMNVSTLELGDSALYLCASSTRDSMNTEAFFGQGTRLTVV.

V gene TRBV28 combines with J gene TRBJ1-1, with 10 bases lining up with TRBD1. The CDR3 totals 15 residues. J lost 7 bases, V lost 5 bases, and 10 bases had no gene match. Germline loops: CDR1 MDHEN, CDR2 SYDVKM. The CDR3 reads CASSQPGTGVFEAFF. The CDR3 DNA reads as TGTGCCAGCAGTCAACCCGGGACAGGGGTCTTTGAAGCTTTCTTT.

The gene calls are TRBV28 and TRBJ2-5; D is perhaps TRBD1 or TRBD2 (5 bases each). Trimming stripped 5 bases from V and 5 bases from J, with 21 bases between. The CDR3 length is 16 residues. Germline CDR1 MDHEN, CDR2 SYDVKM. Here the CDR3 reads CASSGAGTGSKETQYF. CDR3 nucleotide sequence: TGTGCCAGCAGTGGGGCTGGGACGGGCTCGAAGGAGACCCAGTACTTC. Variable domain in full (rest from reference TRBV28 and TRBJ2-5): DVKVTQSSRYLVKRTGEKVFLECVQDMDHENMFWYRQDPGLGLRLIYFSYDVKMKEKGDIPEGYSVSREKKERFSLILESASTNQTSMYLCASSGAGTGSKETQYFGPGTRLLVL.

The CDR3 here is CASSLMVSEEQYF. CDR3 sequence (DNA): TGTGCCAGCAGCTTAATGGTGTCGGAAGAGCAGTACTTC. The V call is TRBV7-9, the J call TRBJ2-7; D is ambiguous. The V and J ends lost 2 bases and 7 bases respectively, with 12 bases between them. The CDR3 has 13 amino acids. The germline V gene has CDR1 SEHNR and CDR2 FQNEAQ (reference sequence).

The gene calls are TRBV6-5 and TRBJ1-2; D call uncertain. V dropped 10 bases and J dropped 0 bases, with 9 bases sitting between them. The CDR3 runs 12 residues. CDR1 and CDR2 (germline): MNHEY, SVGAGI. CDR3 nucleotides: TGTGCCACCTCCCCAGCTAACTATGGCTACACCTTC. Protein: CATSPANYGYTF.

The chain recombines TRBV2 with TRBJ2-3; D is perhaps TRBD2 (6 bases). Germline CDR1 and CDR2: SNHLY and FYNNEI. This CDR3 spans 14 amino acids. The V end lost 6 bases, the J end lost 2 bases, and 12 bases lay between the germline ends. Here the CDR3 reads CASRERGSTDTQYF. The CDR3 DNA reads TGTGCCAGCAGGGAACGGGGGTCCACAGATACGCAGTATTTT.

DNA for the CDR3: TGTGCCAGCAGCATGAATAGCGGGAGAGGAGAGACCCAGTACTTC. This gives the protein CASSMNSGRGETQYF. The chain employs TRBV7-3 and TRBJ2-5; 9 nucleotides line up with TRBD2. V shed 5 bases, J shed 4 bases, and the junction held 8 bases outside the gene matches. The CDR3 is made up of 15 amino acids. CDR1 is SGHTA, CDR2 FQGTGA, per germline.

Remarks on this clone: In the same sample, other DNA sequences code for this CDR3. The chain uses TRBV9 and TRBJ2-5, with unresolved D. Deletions cut 4 bases from V and 1 base from J, with 5 bases between. The CDR3 spans 12 residues. Germline CDR1 SGDLS, CDR2 YYNGEE. CDR3 protein: CASSSGQETQYF. As DNA, the CDR3 is TGTGCCAGCAGCTCCGGCCAAGAGACCCAGTACTTC.

This clone came up once. The chain recombines TRBV7-3 with TRBJ2-5; D gene ambiguous. V shed 6 bases and J shed 3 bases, with 14 bases lying between them. Per the germline V gene, CDR1 is SGHTA and CDR2 is FQGTGA. The CDR3 is 14 residues long. For the CDR3, the DNA is TGTGCCAGCAGTGTAAACAGAGGTGAAGAGACCCAGTACTTC. Protein product: CASSVNRGEETQYF.

The chain carries TRBV28 and TRBJ2-7; 10 nucleotides agree with TRBD1. Per the germline V gene, CDR1 is MDHEN and CDR2 is SYDVKM. This CDR3 region has 15 residues. The V gene end was trimmed by 6 bases and the J gene end by 2 bases; junction bases not matched to a gene: 7. CDR3 sequence (DNA): TGTGCCAGCAGCGACAGGGGGCGAGGAACCTACGAGCAGTACTTC. Its protein is CASSDRGRGTYEQYF.

CDR3 DNA: TGTGCCAGTAGTCCGGAGCGTCGAGACATTCAGTACTTC. Translation: CASSPERRDIQYF. The V gene is TRBV19, the J gene TRBJ2-4; D uncertain. The length of the CDR3 is 13 residues. Germline CDR1 LNHDA, CDR2 SQIVND (reference sequence). V was cut by 5 bases and J by 8 bases, with 13 bases left in between.

V is TRBV5-8 and J is TRBJ2-1; 11 bases match TRBD2. Trimming at V came to 4 bases and at J to 1 base, leaving 4 bases not matched to a gene. Germline CDR1 and CDR2: SGHTS and YDEGEE. The CDR3 has 16 residues. The CDR3 nucleotides read TGTGCCAGCAGCGATCGACTAGCGGGATCCTACAATGAGCAGTTCTTC. As protein: CASSDRLAGSYNEQFF.

This chain links TRBV27 with TRBJ1-5; D is undetermined. This CDR3 is 14 amino acids long. The germline CDR1 and CDR2 sequences are MNHEY and SMNVEV (reference sequence). V shed 2 bases and J shed 4 bases, with 9 bases lying between them. This CDR3 reads CASSLERRNQPQHF. CDR3 DNA sequence: TGTGCCAGCAGTTTAGAGAGGAGGAATCAGCCCCAGCATTTT.

The chain is built from TRBV4-3 and TRBJ1-5; perhaps TRBD1 as D (6 bases). Germline CDR1 and CDR2: LGHNA and YSLEER. V lost 0 bases to trimming and J lost 4 bases, with 10 bases between them. The CDR3 has 15 residues. The CDR3 loop is CASSQDHRENQPQHF. The CDR3 bases are TGCGCCAGCAGCCAAGACCACAGGGAGAATCAGCCCCAGCATTTT.

Written as DNA, the CDR3 is TGTGCCAGCAGTGTCGGACAGGGAAACATAGCCAAAAACATTCAGTACTTC. This encodes CASSVGQGNIAKNIQYF. The rearrangement links TRBV28 to TRBJ2-4, with 8 bases that match TRBD1. Losses at the gene ends were 5 bases for V and 0 bases for J; bases not matched to a gene: 9. The CDR3 contains 17 residues. CDR1 is MDHEN and CDR2 is SYDVKM in the germline V gene.

The chain combines TRBV28 with TRBJ1-2; no clear D gene. With 2 bases removed from V and 10 bases from J, the gap between germline ends came to 8 bases. In germline, CDR1 is MDHEN, CDR2 SYDVKM. This CDR3 contains 11 residues. CDR3 nucleotides: TGTGCCAGCAGTTTAGGGCAGCCCTACACCTTC. Amino acids: CASSLGQPYTF.